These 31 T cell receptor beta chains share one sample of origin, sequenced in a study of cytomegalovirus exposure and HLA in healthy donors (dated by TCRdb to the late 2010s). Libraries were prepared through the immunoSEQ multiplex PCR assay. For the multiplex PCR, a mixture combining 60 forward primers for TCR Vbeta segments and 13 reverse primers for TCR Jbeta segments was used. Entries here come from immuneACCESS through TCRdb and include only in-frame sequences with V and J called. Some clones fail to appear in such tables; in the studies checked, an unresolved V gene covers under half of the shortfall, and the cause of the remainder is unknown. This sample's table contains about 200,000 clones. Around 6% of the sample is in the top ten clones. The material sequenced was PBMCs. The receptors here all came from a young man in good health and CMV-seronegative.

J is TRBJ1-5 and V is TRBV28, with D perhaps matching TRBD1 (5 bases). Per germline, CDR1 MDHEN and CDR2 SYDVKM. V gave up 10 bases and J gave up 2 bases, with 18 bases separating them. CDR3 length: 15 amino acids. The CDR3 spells CATRSGESGNQPQHF. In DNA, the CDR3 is TGTGCCACCCGCTCGGGGGAGAGTGGCAATCAGCCCCAGCATTTT.

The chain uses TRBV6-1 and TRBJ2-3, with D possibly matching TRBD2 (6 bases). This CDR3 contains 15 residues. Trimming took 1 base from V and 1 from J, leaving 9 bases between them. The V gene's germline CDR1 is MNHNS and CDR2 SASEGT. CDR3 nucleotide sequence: TGTGCCAGCAGTGAAGGGGTAGCGGGCACAGATACGCAGTATTTT. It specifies CASSEGVAGTDTQYF.

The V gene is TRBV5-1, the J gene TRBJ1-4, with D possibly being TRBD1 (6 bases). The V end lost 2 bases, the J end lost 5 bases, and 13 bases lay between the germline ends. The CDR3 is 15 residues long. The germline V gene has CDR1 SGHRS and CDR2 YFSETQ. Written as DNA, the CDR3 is TGCGCCAGCAGCTTTGGGCTGACAGGAAATGAAAAACTGTTTTTT. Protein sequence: CASSFGLTGNEKLFF.

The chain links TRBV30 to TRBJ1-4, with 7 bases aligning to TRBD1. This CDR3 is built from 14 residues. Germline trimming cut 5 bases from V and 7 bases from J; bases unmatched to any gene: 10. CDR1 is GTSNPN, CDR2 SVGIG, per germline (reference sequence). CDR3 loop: CAWGWGTAAEKLFF. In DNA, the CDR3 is TGTGCCTGGGGGTGGGGGACAGCTGCTGAAAAACTGTTTTTT.

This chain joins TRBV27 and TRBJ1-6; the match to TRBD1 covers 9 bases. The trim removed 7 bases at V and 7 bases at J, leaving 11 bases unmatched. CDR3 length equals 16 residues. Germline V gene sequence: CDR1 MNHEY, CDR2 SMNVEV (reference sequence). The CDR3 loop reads CASKTWGQGGNSPLHF. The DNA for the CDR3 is TGTGCCAGCAAGACCTGGGGACAGGGCGGCAATTCACCCCTCCACTTT.

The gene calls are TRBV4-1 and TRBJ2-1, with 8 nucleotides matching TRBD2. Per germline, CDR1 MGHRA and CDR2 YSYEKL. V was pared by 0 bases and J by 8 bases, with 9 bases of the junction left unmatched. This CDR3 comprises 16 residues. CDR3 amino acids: CASSQDSSGRMYEQFF. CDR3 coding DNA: TGCGCCAGCAGCCAAGATTCCAGCGGGAGAATGTATGAGCAGTTCTTC.

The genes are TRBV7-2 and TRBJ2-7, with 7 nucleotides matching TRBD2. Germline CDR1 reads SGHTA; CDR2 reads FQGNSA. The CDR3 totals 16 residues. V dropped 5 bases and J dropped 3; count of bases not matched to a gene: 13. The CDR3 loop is CASSPRRAGGGYEQYF. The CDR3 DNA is TGTGCCAGCAGCCCCCGAAGGGCAGGCGGGGGCTACGAGCAGTACTTC. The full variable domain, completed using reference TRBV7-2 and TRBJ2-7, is GAGVSQSPSNKVTEKGKDVELRCDPISGHTALYWYRQSLGQGLEFLIYFQGNSAPDKSGLPSDRFSAERTGGSVSTLTIQRTQQEDSAVYLCASSPRRAGGGYEQYFGPGTRLTVT.

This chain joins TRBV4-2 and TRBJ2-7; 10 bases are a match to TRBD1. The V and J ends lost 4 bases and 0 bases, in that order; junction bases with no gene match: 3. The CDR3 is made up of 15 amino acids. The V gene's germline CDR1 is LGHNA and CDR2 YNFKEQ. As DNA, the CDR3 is TGTGCCAGCAGCCCCGGGACAGGGGCCTCCTACGAGCAGTACTTC. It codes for CASSPGTGASYEQYF.

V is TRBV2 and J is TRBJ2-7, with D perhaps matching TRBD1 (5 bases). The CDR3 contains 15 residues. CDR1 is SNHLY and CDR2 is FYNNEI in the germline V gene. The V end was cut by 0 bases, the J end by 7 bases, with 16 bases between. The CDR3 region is CASSEARLASGEQYF. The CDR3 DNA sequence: TGTGCCAGCAGTGAAGCGCGGCTCGCCTCAGGGGAGCAGTACTTC. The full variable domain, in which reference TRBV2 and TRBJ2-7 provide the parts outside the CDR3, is EPEVTQTPSHQVTQMGQEVILRCVPISNHLYFYWYRQILGQKVEFLVSFYNNEISEKSEIFDDQFSVERPDGSNFTLKIRSTKLEDSAMYFCASSEARLASGEQYFGPGTRLTVT.

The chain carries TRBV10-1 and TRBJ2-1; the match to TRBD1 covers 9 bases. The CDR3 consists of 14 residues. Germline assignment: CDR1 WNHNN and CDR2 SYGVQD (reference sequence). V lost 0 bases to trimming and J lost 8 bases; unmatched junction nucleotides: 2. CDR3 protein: CASSESQGAYEQFF. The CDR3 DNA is TGCGCCAGCAGTGAGTCACAGGGGGCATATGAGCAGTTCTTC.

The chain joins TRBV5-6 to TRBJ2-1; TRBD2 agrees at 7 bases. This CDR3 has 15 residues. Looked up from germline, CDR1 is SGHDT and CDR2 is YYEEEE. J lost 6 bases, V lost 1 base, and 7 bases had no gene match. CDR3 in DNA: TGTGCCAGCAGCTTGACCAGCAGGGAGGGCAATGAGCAGTTCTTC. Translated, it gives CASSLTSREGNEQFF.

This CDR3 is CASSEAVKGGITNYGYTF. CDR3 nucleotides: TGTGCCAGCAGTGAAGCCGTCAAGGGGGGGATTACCAACTATGGCTACACCTTC. The chain uses TRBV2 and TRBJ1-2; D is perhaps TRBD1 (6 bases). V lost 0 bases and J 2 bases, leaving 19 bases between the germline ends. There are 18 residues in the CDR3. Germline CDR1 is SNHLY and CDR2 is FYNNEI. Full variable domain (outside the CDR3, taken from reference TRBV2 and TRBJ1-2): EPEVTQTPSHQVTQMGQEVILRCVPISNHLYFYWYRQILGQKVEFLVSFYNNEISEKSEIFDDQFSVERPDGSNFTLKIRSTKLEDSAMYFCASSEAVKGGITNYGYTFGSGTRLTVV.

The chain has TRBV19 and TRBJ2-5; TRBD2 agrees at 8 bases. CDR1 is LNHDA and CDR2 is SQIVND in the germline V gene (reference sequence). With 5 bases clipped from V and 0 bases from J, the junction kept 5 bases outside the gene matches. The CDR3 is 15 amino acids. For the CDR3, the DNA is TGTGCCAGTAGTGACCCGGGGGGGAACCAAGAGACCCAGTACTTC. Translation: CASSDPGGNQETQYF.

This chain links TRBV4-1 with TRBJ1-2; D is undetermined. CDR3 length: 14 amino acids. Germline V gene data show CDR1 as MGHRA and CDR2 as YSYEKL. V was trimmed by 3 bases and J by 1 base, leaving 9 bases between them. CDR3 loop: CASSQASGNYGYTF. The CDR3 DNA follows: TGCGCCAGCAGCCAGGCTTCTGGTAACTATGGCTACACCTTC.

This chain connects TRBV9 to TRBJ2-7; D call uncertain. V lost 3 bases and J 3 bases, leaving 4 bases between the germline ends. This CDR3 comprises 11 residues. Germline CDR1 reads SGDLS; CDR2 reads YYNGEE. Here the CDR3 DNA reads TGTGCCAGCAGCGGTAACTACGAGCAGTACTTC. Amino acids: CASSGNYEQYF.

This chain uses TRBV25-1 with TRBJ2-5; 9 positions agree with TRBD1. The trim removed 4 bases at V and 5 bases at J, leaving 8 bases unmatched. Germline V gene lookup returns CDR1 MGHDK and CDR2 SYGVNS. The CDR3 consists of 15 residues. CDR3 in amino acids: CASSVPGTGWETQYF. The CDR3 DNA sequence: TGTGCCAGCAGTGTCCCCGGGACAGGGTGGGAGACCCAGTACTTC.

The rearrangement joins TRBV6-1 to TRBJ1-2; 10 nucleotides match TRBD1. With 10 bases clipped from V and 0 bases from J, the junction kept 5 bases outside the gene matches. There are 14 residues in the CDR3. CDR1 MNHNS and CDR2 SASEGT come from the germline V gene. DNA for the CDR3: TGTGCCACCGGACAGGGGGATACTAACTATGGCTACACCTTC. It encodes CATGQGDTNYGYTF.

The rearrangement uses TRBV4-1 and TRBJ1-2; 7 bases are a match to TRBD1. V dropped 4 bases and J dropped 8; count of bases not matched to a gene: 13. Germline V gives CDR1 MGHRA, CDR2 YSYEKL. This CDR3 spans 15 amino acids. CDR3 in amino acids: CASSPLAQGLRGYTF. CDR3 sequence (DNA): TGCGCCAGCAGCCCTTTGGCACAGGGGCTTAGGGGCTACACCTTC.

CDR3 sequence: CASSESRTTDTQYF. CDR3 DNA sequence: TGCGCCAGCAGTGAGTCTAGGACTACAGATACGCAGTATTTT. The V and J genes are TRBV10-1 and TRBJ2-3, with a possible D match to TRBD2 (5 bases). Germline V gene data show CDR1 as WNHNN and CDR2 as SYGVQD (reference sequence). The CDR3 length is 14 residues. Trimming removed 0 bases from V and 3 bases from J, with 7 bases in between.

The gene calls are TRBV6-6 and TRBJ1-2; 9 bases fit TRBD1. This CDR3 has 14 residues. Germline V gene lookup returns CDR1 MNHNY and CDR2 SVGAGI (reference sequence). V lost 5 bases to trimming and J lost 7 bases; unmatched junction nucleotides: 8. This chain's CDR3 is CASSKGDREGGYTF. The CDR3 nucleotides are TGTGCCAGCAGTAAAGGGGACAGGGAGGGTGGCTACACCTTC.

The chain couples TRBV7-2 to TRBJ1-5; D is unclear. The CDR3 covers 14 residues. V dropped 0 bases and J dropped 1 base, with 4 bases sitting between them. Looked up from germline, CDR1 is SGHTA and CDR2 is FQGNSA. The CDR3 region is CASSLARSNQPQHF. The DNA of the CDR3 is TGTGCCAGCAGCTTAGCCAGAAGCAATCAGCCCCAGCATTTT.

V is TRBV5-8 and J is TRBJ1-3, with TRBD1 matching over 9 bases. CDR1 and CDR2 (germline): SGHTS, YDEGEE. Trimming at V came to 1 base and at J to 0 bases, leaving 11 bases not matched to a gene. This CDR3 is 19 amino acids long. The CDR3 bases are TGTGCCAGCAGCTTGAAGTTGGGACAGGGAGCCGGCTCTGGAAACACCATATATTTT. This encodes CASSLKLGQGAGSGNTIYF.

The CDR3 DNA is TGTGCCAGCAGCGTAGCCCCAACCGGGACAGGGCATGGCTACACCTTC. It is translated as CASSVAPTGTGHGYTF. V and J are TRBV9 and TRBJ1-2; TRBD1 agrees at 9 bases. The CDR3 has 16 amino acids. Germline CDR1 SGDLS, CDR2 YYNGEE. The ends lost 0 bases at V and 6 bases at J; junction bases unmatched: 9.

CDR3 DNA sequence: TGTGCCATCAGTGAGGTACAGGGACGCACTGAAGCTTTCTTT. Encoded protein: CAISEVQGRTEAFF. V and J are TRBV10-3 and TRBJ1-1; D perhaps matches TRBD1 (6 bases). The V gene lost 2 bases and the J gene lost 4 bases, with 11 bases spanning the gap. Germline V gene lookup returns CDR1 ENHRY and CDR2 SYGVKD. The CDR3 is 14 residues long.

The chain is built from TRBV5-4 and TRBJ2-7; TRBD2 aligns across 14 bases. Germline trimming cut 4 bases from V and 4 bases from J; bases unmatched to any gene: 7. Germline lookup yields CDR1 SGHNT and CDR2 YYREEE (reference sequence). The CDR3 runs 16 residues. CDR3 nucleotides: TGTGCCAGCAGCCCGGGACTAGCGGGAGACTTATACGAGCAGTACTTC. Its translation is CASSPGLAGDLYEQYF.

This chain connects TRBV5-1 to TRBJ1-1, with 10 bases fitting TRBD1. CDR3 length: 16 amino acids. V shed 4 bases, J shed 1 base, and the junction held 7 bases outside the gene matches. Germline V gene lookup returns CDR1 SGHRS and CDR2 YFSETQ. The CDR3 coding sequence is TGCGCCAGCAGCCTAGGACAGGGGGAGAGGAACACTGAAGCTTTCTTT. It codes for CASSLGQGERNTEAFF.

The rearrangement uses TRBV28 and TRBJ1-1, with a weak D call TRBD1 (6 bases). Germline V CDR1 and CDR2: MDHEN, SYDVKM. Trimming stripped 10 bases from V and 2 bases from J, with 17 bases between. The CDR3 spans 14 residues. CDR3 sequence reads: CAIGPGAGNTEAFF. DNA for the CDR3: TGTGCCATCGGGCCAGGGGCCGGAAACACTGAAGCTTTCTTT.

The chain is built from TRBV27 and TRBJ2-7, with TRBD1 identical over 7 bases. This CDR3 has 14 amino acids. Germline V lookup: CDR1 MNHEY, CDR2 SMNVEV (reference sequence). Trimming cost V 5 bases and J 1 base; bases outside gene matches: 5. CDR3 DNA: TGTGCCAGCAGTACCTACAGGGGTTCCTACGAGCAGTACTTC. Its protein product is CASSTYRGSYEQYF.

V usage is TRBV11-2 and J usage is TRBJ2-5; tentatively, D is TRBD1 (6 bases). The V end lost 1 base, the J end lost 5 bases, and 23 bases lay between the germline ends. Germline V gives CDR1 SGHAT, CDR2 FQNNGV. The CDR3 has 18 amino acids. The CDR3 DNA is TGTGCCAGCAGCTTAGGCGTGGGGGCCCGCCAGATTGGGGAGACCCAGTACTTC. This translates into CASSLGVGARQIGETQYF.

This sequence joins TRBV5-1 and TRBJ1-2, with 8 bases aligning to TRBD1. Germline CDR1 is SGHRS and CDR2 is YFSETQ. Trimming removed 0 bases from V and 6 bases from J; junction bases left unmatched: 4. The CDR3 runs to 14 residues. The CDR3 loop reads CASSLDVGQDGYTF. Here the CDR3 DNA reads TGCGCCAGCAGCTTGGACGTGGGACAGGATGGCTACACCTTC.

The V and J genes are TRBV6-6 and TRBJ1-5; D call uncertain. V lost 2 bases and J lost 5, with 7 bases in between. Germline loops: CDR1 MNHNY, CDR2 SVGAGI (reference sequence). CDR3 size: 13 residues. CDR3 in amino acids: CASSYGRHQPQHF. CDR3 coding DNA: TGTGCCAGCAGTTACGGGAGGCATCAGCCCCAGCATTTT.